Included here is one TCR beta chain sequence, with context. The data were produced by immunoSEQ multiplex PCR, yet TCRdb's version contains in-frame clones alone and is incomplete. This sample yields 220,000 or so clones, of which around 88% are seen a single time; roughly 15% belongs to the top ten. This entry is derived from a study of blood T cell repertoires in COVID-19. The V gene lost 2 bases and the J gene lost 2 bases, with 12 bases spanning the gap. CDR1 is SEHNR and CDR2 is FQNEAQ in the germline V gene (reference sequence). The CDR3 consists of 16 residues. Material: PBMCs or T cells enriched from blood (not recorded which). The rearrangement joins TRBV7-9 to TRBJ2-2, with D unresolved. The clonotype was recovered from a woman between 50 and 59 years old with acute COVID-19. CDR3 DNA sequence: TGTGCCAGCAGCTTACTGGTTAGCCTAAACACCGGGGAGCTGTTTTTT. Translated, it gives CASSLLVSLNTGELFF.